Listed here are 14 T cell receptor beta chains from one sample, sequenced in a study of cytomegalovirus exposure and HLA in healthy donors. PCR was performed using 60 Vbeta and 13 Jbeta primers. Assay: immunoSEQ multiplex PCR; the TCRdb copy retains only in-frame clones and omits some. The data contain 100,000 to 150,000 clones, 55% to 75% of them singletons. Sequences were obtained from PBMCs. The receptor source for this set is a human donor in good health.

The chain joins TRBV7-2 to TRBJ2-7; 11 bases agree with TRBD2. The trim removed 3 bases at V and 3 bases at J, leaving 4 bases unmatched. Germline CDR1 SGHTA, CDR2 FQGNSA. The length of the CDR3 is 15 residues. Here the CDR3 DNA reads TGTGCCAGCAGCTTTACTAGCGGGGGAGTCTACGAGCAGTACTTC. This codes for CASSFTSGGVYEQYF.

The chain couples TRBV5-4 to TRBJ1-2; 7 bases line up with TRBD1. CDR1 and CDR2 from the germline V gene are SGHNT and YYREEE (reference sequence). V shed 5 bases and J 8 bases; nucleotides not matched to a gene: 9. The CDR3 runs to 13 residues. DNA of the CDR3: TGTGCCAGCAGAATGACAGGGCTCAGGGGCTACACCTTC. This encodes CASRMTGLRGYTF.

This sequence joins TRBV4-3 and TRBJ1-2; TRBD1 agrees at 7 bases. The trim removed 0 bases at V and 4 bases at J, leaving 8 bases unmatched. There are 16 residues in the CDR3. Germline V lookup: CDR1 LGHNA, CDR2 YSLEER. CDR3 sequence reads: CASSQDGTASPYGYTF. The CDR3 coding sequence is TGCGCCAGCAGCCAAGATGGGACAGCGTCCCCCTATGGCTACACCTTC.

This clone appeared once. The rearrangement uses TRBV7-9 and TRBJ2-7; 9 bases agree with TRBD1. The germline V gene encodes CDR1 SEHNR and CDR2 FQNEAQ (reference sequence). The length of the CDR3 is 14 residues. The V gene end was trimmed by 4 bases and the J gene end by 4 bases; junction bases not matched to a gene: 5. The CDR3 reads CASSSQGTGYEQYF. As DNA, the CDR3 is TGTGCCAGCAGCTCCCAGGGGACAGGGTACGAGCAGTACTTC.

Comments on this clone: A read error may account for a junction end that differs from germline. This chain links TRBV7-9 with TRBJ1-2; 8 bases are a match to TRBD1. Germline-derived CDR1 and CDR2 are SEHNR and FQNEAQ (reference sequence). The CDR3 contains 15 residues. The CDR3 DNA reads TGTTCCAGCAGCTTAGTGGACAGGGTAAGCGGCGGCTACACCTTC. This sequence encodes CSSSLVDRVSGGYTF.

This chain links TRBV6-4 with TRBJ1-1, with 7 bases identical to TRBD1. CDR3 size: 14 residues. Germline-derived CDR1 and CDR2 are MRHNA and SNTAGT. After removal of 6 bases from V and 1 base from J, the junction contained 5 bases not matched to a gene. The chain's CDR3 is CASSPQGGNTEAFF. CDR3 nucleotides: TGTGCCAGCAGCCCCCAGGGGGGGAACACTGAAGCTTTCTTT.

The V call is TRBV19, the J call TRBJ2-1, with D perhaps TRBD2 (5 bases). CDR1 and CDR2 from the germline V gene are LNHDA and SQIVND (reference sequence). Trimming pared 5 bases from V and 10 bases from J, leaving 18 bases between. The CDR3 covers 14 residues. CDR3 DNA: TGTGCCAGTAGTCCCGGGATCCTCGAATGGGAGCAGTTCTTC. Its translation is CASSPGILEWEQFF.

The chain has TRBV15 and TRBJ1-1; D might be TRBD1 (6 bases). V lost 3 bases and J 3 bases, leaving 14 bases between the germline ends. The CDR3 totals 15 residues. Germline V gene sequence: CDR1 LNHNV, CDR2 YYDKDF (reference sequence). Written as DNA, the CDR3 is TGTGCCACCAGCAGTCACCGACAGGTATACACTGAAGCTTTCTTT. Residues: CATSSHRQVYTEAFF.

This clone came up a few times. The chain joins TRBV4-3 to TRBJ2-3; D may be TRBD1 (5 bases). From germline, CDR1 is LGHNA and CDR2 YSLEER. The V gene lost 0 bases and the J gene lost 2 bases, with 12 bases spanning the gap. The CDR3 runs 16 residues. CDR3 region: CASSQEAGMVTDTQYF. DNA for the CDR3: TGCGCCAGCAGCCAAGAGGCAGGGATGGTCACAGATACGCAGTATTTT.

The table lists this clone with a few counts. The gene calls are TRBV30 and TRBJ2-5, with D possibly TRBD2 on 5 matching bases. CDR1 and CDR2 from the germline V gene are GTSNPN and SVGIG (reference sequence). This CDR3 has 12 residues. Trimming removed 0 bases at V and 7 bases at J, with 9 bases between. For the CDR3, the DNA is TGTGCCTGGAGTGTAATGGGAGTGACCCAGTACTTC. Residues: CAWSVMGVTQYF.

The chain couples TRBV30 to TRBJ1-3, with no clear D. Trimming took 4 bases from V and 0 from J, leaving 19 bases between them. Per germline, CDR1 GTSNPN and CDR2 SVGIG (reference sequence). The CDR3 has 17 residues. The CDR3 DNA follows: TGTGCCTGGACTAAACCATATGGCGGCCACTCTGGAAACACCATATATTTT. Its protein product is CAWTKPYGGHSGNTIYF.

The rearrangement joins TRBV18 to TRBJ2-5, with 7 bases matching TRBD1. The J call may be wrong; the DNA end is better matched by TRBJ2-7. The CDR3 consists of 15 residues. Germline V gene data show CDR1 as KGHSH and CDR2 as LQKENI. The CDR3 DNA sequence: TGTGCCAGCTCAGCGACTGCGACAGGGTCCTACGAGCAGTACTTC. This gives the protein CASSATATGSYEQYF.

The CDR3 region has the DNA TGTGCCAGCAGCTTAACTAGCGGGGGATGGGAGACCCAGTACTTC. It specifies CASSLTSGGWETQYF. The V call is TRBV7-9, the J call TRBJ2-5; 11 positions match TRBD2. Germline assignment: CDR1 SEHNR and CDR2 FQNEAQ (reference sequence). The ends lost 2 bases at V and 5 bases at J; junction bases unmatched: 4. CDR3 length equals 15 residues.

In regard to this clone: Its ends do not fully match the called genes, so a read error is possible. This sequence joins TRBV7-3 and TRBJ1-2; D may be TRBD1 (5 bases). Germline V gene sequence: CDR1 SGHTA, CDR2 FQGTGA. The CDR3 totals 13 residues. This CDR3 is CASSLSQGRGYAF. The CDR3 DNA reads as TGTGCCAGCAGCTTAAGCCAGGGCCGTGGCTACGCCTTC.